Shown below are 32 T cell receptor beta chains from a single sample sequenced in a study of identical twins. TCRdb re-derived calls from the 5' RACE reads in MiXCR, one entry per CDR3 protein. The top ten hold 1.5% to 2% of the sample, which has approximately 600,000 distinct CDR3 sequences, about 7.1% seen once. The sample was also linked to a second study, of yellow fever vaccine responses in identical twins.

The sequenced material came from PBMCs. Receptors were obtained from a woman aged 18-35 years in good health.

This clonotype has just a few counts. V is TRBV5-1 and J is TRBJ2-2, with D uncertain. V lost 1 base to trimming and J lost 0 bases, with 4 bases between them. Germline V gene sequence: CDR1 SGHRS, CDR2 YFSETQ. The CDR3 totals 14 residues. As DNA, the CDR3 is TGCGCCAGCAGCTTGCAACCGAACACCGGGGAGCTGTTTTTT. Protein: CASSLQPNTGELFF.

This clonotype was observed a few times. V and J are TRBV20-1 and TRBJ1-2; possibly TRBD1 for D (6 bases). Germline V lookup: CDR1 DFQATT, CDR2 SNEGSKA (reference sequence). Trimming left V 6 bases short and J 10 bases short, with 24 bases between. This CDR3 has 14 residues. This chain's CDR3 is CSAPRQVPHLPYTF. CDR3 DNA: TGCAGTGCACCCCGACAGGTTCCCCATCTACCCTACACCTTC.

This clonotype was counted between two and nine times. The chain combines TRBV18 with TRBJ2-1; 8 bases align to TRBD2. The CDR3 contains 15 residues. V trimming: 2 bases; J trimming: 6 bases; junction bases outside the gene matches: 6. Germline V gene data show CDR1 as KGHSH and CDR2 as LQKENI. CDR3 sequence: CASSPVLAGFNEQFF. In nucleotides, the CDR3 is TGTGCCAGCTCACCAGTCCTAGCGGGCTTCAATGAGCAGTTCTTC.

This clonotype was picked up a small number of times. The rearrangement uses TRBV4-1 and TRBJ2-3; D not resolved. With 0 bases removed from V and 4 bases from J, the gap between germline ends came to 14 bases. This CDR3 is 16 amino acids long. The germline V gene has CDR1 MGHRA and CDR2 YSYEKL. The CDR3 is CASSQERLLAPDTQYF. The CDR3 coding sequence is TGCGCCAGCAGCCAAGAGAGGTTACTGGCCCCAGATACGCAGTATTTT.

This clonotype was seen a handful of times. The chain uses TRBV20-1 and TRBJ2-3; unclear D gene. This CDR3 region has 14 residues. Germline V gene sequence: CDR1 DFQATT, CDR2 SNEGSKA (reference sequence). The V end lost 1 base, the J end lost 1 base, and 9 bases lay between the germline ends. Written as DNA, the CDR3 is TGCAGTGCTAGAGGGTCTTTCGGCACAGATACGCAGTATTTT. Its translation is CSARGSFGTDTQYF.

This clonotype appeared many times. This rearrangement joins TRBV10-2 to TRBJ2-3, with 8 bases fitting TRBD2. CDR1 is WSHSY, CDR2 SAAADI, per germline. CDR3 size: 17 residues. Unmatched junction bases numbered 16, after V lost 6 bases and J lost 5 bases. The CDR3 DNA reads as TGCGCCAGCAGGGGTAGGAGCGGGGGCTGCCTCGTAGATACGCAGTATTTT. Translating it yields CASRGRSGGCLVDTQYF.

This clonotype was found many times. V usage is TRBV7-9 and J usage is TRBJ2-1; D gene uncertain. Germline V lookup: CDR1 SEHNR, CDR2 FQNEAQ (reference sequence). V shed 1 base and J shed 2 bases, with 9 bases lying between them. The CDR3 has 15 residues. CDR3 protein: CASSLERSPYNEQFF. The CDR3, as DNA: TGTGCCAGCAGCTTAGAAAGGTCCCCCTACAATGAGCAGTTCTTC. The full variable domain, in which reference TRBV7-9 and TRBJ2-1 provide the parts outside the CDR3, is DTGVSQNPRHKITKRGQNVTFRCDPISEHNRLYWYRQTLGQGPEFLTYFQNEAQLEKSRLLSDRFSAERPKGSFSTLEIQRTEQGDSAMYLCASSLERSPYNEQFFGPGTRLTVL.

This clonotype has only a few counts. The gene calls are TRBV4-1 and TRBJ2-3, with 10 bases identical to TRBD2. The CDR3 consists of 18 residues. The germline V gene has CDR1 MGHRA and CDR2 YSYEKL. Trimming at V came to 1 base and at J to 3 bases, leaving 10 bases not matched to a gene. The CDR3: CASSQVSSSGGPTDTQYF. In DNA form, the CDR3 reads TGCGCCAGCAGCCAAGTGTCTTCTAGCGGGGGTCCAACAGATACGCAGTATTTT.

The rearrangement joins TRBV12-3 or TRBV12-4 to TRBJ2-1; D perhaps matches TRBD1 (6 bases). This CDR3 has 15 residues. The germline V and J ends were trimmed by 5 bases and 2 bases, with 13 bases remaining between them. The CDR3 here is CASSREGVPYNEQFF. The CDR3 nucleotides read TGTGCCAGCAGTCGTGAGGGGGTCCCCTACAATGAGCAGTTCTTC.

For the CDR3, the DNA is TGCGCCAGCAGCCAAGATCCAGGTCCAGGGGGAGGCGGGTTCTTC. As protein: CASSQDPGPGGGGFF. The chain is built from TRBV4-1 and TRBJ2-1; possibly TRBD1 for D (7 bases). Trimming pared 0 bases from V and 15 bases from J, leaving 21 bases between. The CDR3 has 15 amino acids. Germline CDR1 and CDR2: MGHRA and YSYEKL.

In this sample, this clonotype turned up many times. This chain uses TRBV4-1 with TRBJ1-4; unclear D gene. Germline loops: CDR1 MGHRA, CDR2 YSYEKL. Trimming took off 1 base at V and 0 bases at J, with 9 bases between the two ends. The CDR3 has 16 amino acids. CDR3 DNA sequence: TGCGCCAGCAGCCAAGTTCCTGGTCCAACTAATGAAAAACTGTTTTTT. This encodes CASSQVPGPTNEKLFF.

This clonotype came up a few times. The chain links TRBV7-6 to TRBJ2-7, with D perhaps assigned TRBD1 or TRBD2 (5 bases each). CDR3 length: 17 residues. V was cut by 0 bases and J by 0 bases, with 15 bases left in between. Germline V gene lookup returns CDR1 SGHVS and CDR2 FNYEAQ. The CDR3 spells CASSLARGATSSYEQYF. The CDR3, as DNA: TGTGCCAGCAGCTTAGCCCGGGGCGCAACCTCCTCCTACGAGCAGTACTTC.

This clonotype turned up a few times. V usage is TRBV12-3 or TRBV12-4 and J usage is TRBJ2-7; D not resolved. The CDR3 has 14 amino acids. V lost 3 bases and J lost 0, with 9 bases in between. This CDR3 is CASSFKLSSYEQYF. For the CDR3, the DNA is TGTGCCAGCAGTTTCAAGCTCAGCTCCTACGAGCAGTACTTC.

The rearrangement links TRBV7-2 to TRBJ2-2; TRBD2 agrees at 7 bases. The V gene end was trimmed by 5 bases and the J gene end by 3 bases; junction bases not matched to a gene: 3. Germline V gene sequence: CDR1 SGHTA, CDR2 FQGNSA. This CDR3 has 14 amino acids. The CDR3 nucleotides are TGTGCCAGCAGCGGACTAGGCGACACCGGGGAGCTGTTTTTT. Protein product: CASSGLGDTGELFF.

This clonotype was picked up a small number of times. This CDR3 is CASRLQGTGSPLHF. In DNA, the CDR3 is TGTGCCAGCAGACTACAGGGGACCGGCTCACCCCTCCACTTT. The rearrangement joins TRBV12-3 or TRBV12-4 to TRBJ1-6, with 7 bases matching TRBD1. J gave up 10 bases and V 6 bases, and 9 bases lay outside the gene matches. The CDR3 contains 14 residues.

Worth noting for this clonotype: A much more abundant neighbour one base away suggests this may be a read error. V gene TRBV12-3 or TRBV12-4 combines with J gene TRBJ2-1; D remains unclear. The ends were cut back, 5 bases at V and 7 bases at J, with 15 bases in the middle. The CDR3 has 14 amino acids. The CDR3: CASSPGPLQNEQFF. For the CDR3, the DNA is TGTGCCAGCAGTCCGGGCCCCCTACAGAATGAGCAGTTCTTC.

Ten or more counts support this clonotype. V and J are TRBV6-2 or TRBV6-3 and TRBJ2-3; D is uncertain. V was cut by 0 bases and J by 0 bases, with 4 bases left in between. This CDR3 region has 14 residues. The germline gives CDR1 MNHEY, CDR2 SVGEGT. The CDR3 sequence is CASSYSTSTDTQYF. As DNA, the CDR3 is TGTGCCAGCAGTTACTCGACTAGCACAGATACGCAGTATTTT.

This clonotype was observed a handful of times. The chain uses TRBV7-9 and TRBJ2-1; 8 bases fit TRBD2. Germline V CDR1 and CDR2: SEHNR, FQNEAQ (reference sequence). The CDR3 loop spans 16 amino acids. Trimming took 5 bases from V and 8 from J; bases not matched to a gene: 14. The CDR3 is CASSPRGTRPEDEQFF. For the CDR3, the DNA is TGTGCCAGCAGCCCGAGAGGGACTAGGCCCGAAGATGAGCAGTTCTTC.

V and J are TRBV20-1 and TRBJ2-1, with 8 nucleotides matching TRBD1. The germline CDR1 and CDR2 sequences are DFQATT and SNEGSKA (reference sequence). The CDR3 covers 17 residues. Trimming removed 7 bases from V and 4 bases from J; junction bases left unmatched: 18. CDR3 sequence: CSVPKSPGQGVYNEQFF. The CDR3 region has the DNA TGCAGTGTTCCCAAATCCCCCGGACAGGGTGTTTACAATGAGCAGTTCTTC.

V is TRBV7-9 and J is TRBJ1-4, with 7 positions matching TRBD1. The CDR3 length is 14 residues. Germline CDR1 reads SEHNR; CDR2 reads FQNEAQ (reference sequence). With 5 bases clipped from V and 5 bases from J, the junction kept 5 bases outside the gene matches. The CDR3 DNA sequence: TGTGCCAGCAGCGGGGGACAGCACAATGAAAAACTGTTTTTT. This encodes CASSGGQHNEKLFF.

This clonotype came up a few times. Germline is not matched at one junction end, which may reflect a read error. This chain joins TRBV5-6 and TRBJ2-3; 11 bases fit TRBD2. The germline V gene has CDR1 SGHDT and CDR2 YYEEEE. This CDR3 is 19 amino acids long. The DNA for the CDR3 is TGTGCCAGCAGCTTGTCCCGGGGGCTAGCGGGGGGCTCCACAAATACGCAGTATTTT. This codes for CASSLSRGLAGGSTNTQYF.

This clonotype was counted at least ten times. The chain links TRBV10-3 to TRBJ1-1, with no clear D. The germline V gene encodes CDR1 ENHRY and CDR2 SYGVKD. The CDR3 covers 16 residues. The V end lost 0 bases, the J end lost 1 base, and 12 bases lay between the germline ends. The CDR3 bases are TGTGCCATCAGTGAGTCGAGTCGGGCTTGGAACACTGAAGCTTTCTTT. It specifies CAISESSRAWNTEAFF.

In this sample, this clonotype turned up many times. V usage is TRBV7-2 and J usage is TRBJ2-7; 7 nucleotides agree with TRBD1. Germline CDR1 and CDR2: SGHTA and FQGNSA. After removal of 4 bases from V and 3 bases from J, the junction contained 9 bases not matched to a gene. The CDR3 is 15 residues long. This CDR3 reads CASSSGQLPNYEQYF. The CDR3 DNA is TGTGCCAGCAGCTCGGGACAGTTACCGAACTACGAGCAGTACTTC.

The sample holds many counts of this clonotype. V is TRBV5-1 and J is TRBJ2-7; TRBD2 matches 13 bases. Looked up from germline, CDR1 is SGHRS and CDR2 is YFSETQ. J was trimmed by 2 bases and V by 4 bases; bases with no gene match: 3. This CDR3 is 15 amino acids long. DNA of the CDR3: TGCGCCAGCAGCCTGGGGACTAGCGGGACCTACGAGCAGTACTTC. It encodes CASSLGTSGTYEQYF.

A few counts support this clonotype. No DNA is shown, since the ends of the CDR3 on it are uncertain; the CDR3 is the one TCRdb lists. The V call is TRBV9, the J call TRBJ2-2. The germline V gene has CDR1 SGDLS and CDR2 YYNGEE. The CDR3 length is 18 residues, termini included. CDR3: CASKESLWEWTNTGELFF.

With respect to this clonotype: At one of its ends the junction is not consistent with the germline gene, which may arise from a read error. The J gene is TRBJ2-1, the V gene TRBV3-1; TRBD2 agrees at 11 bases. The V gene's germline CDR1 is LGHDT and CDR2 YNNKEL (reference sequence). The length of the CDR3 is 15 residues. This chain's CDR3 is CATSQNSGGASEQFF. CDR3 coding DNA: TGTGCCACCAGCCAGAATAGCGGGGGGGCCAGTGAGCAGTTCTTC.

This chain connects TRBV3-1 to TRBJ2-5; weak D call: TRBD1 (5 bases). The CDR3 spans 20 residues. Looked up from germline, CDR1 is LGHDT and CDR2 is YNNKEL (reference sequence). V dropped 7 bases and J dropped 0 bases, with 30 bases sitting between them. The chain's CDR3 is CASILSRKGPERLYQETQYF. The CDR3 nucleotides are TGTGCCAGCATCCTATCGCGGAAGGGGCCCGAGCGCTTGTACCAAGAGACCCAGTACTTC.

This clonotype was found a few times. The gene calls are TRBV29-1 and TRBJ2-2; no definite D call. Germline V gives CDR1 SQVTM, CDR2 ANQGSEA. The CDR3 is made up of 13 amino acids. The V gene lost 4 bases and the J gene lost 0 bases, with 6 bases spanning the gap. The DNA of the CDR3 is TGCAGCGTTGTTCCCACGAACACCGGGGAGCTGTTTTTT. Protein: CSVVPTNTGELFF.

In this sample, this clonotype turned up a few times. The V and J genes are TRBV29-1 and TRBJ1-1; the D gene is possibly TRBD1 (6 bases). Germline values: CDR1 SQVTM, CDR2 ANQGSEA. V lost 8 bases and J 3 bases, leaving 16 bases between the germline ends. The CDR3 sequence is 13 residues long. This chain's CDR3 is CSIRTGRYTEAFF. CDR3 nucleotide sequence: TGCAGCATCCGAACAGGGAGGTACACTGAAGCTTTCTTT.

The V gene is TRBV7-9, the J gene TRBJ2-1; tentatively, D is TRBD2 (6 bases). The CDR3 has 15 residues. Trimming removed 2 bases from V and 5 bases from J, with 13 bases in between. Germline assignment: CDR1 SEHNR and CDR2 FQNEAQ (reference sequence). The CDR3 DNA sequence: TGTGCCAGCAGCTTACTGGCGGGATCTGACAATGAGCAGTTCTTC. Translated: CASSLLAGSDNEQFF.

V usage is TRBV24-1 and J usage is TRBJ2-7, with 7 bases identical to TRBD1. CDR1 and CDR2 (germline): KGHDR, SFDVKD. Losses at the gene ends were 3 bases for V and 6 bases for J; bases not matched to a gene: 7. The CDR3 consists of 14 residues. CDR3 loop: CATSDRQGVGEQYF. The CDR3 coding sequence is TGTGCCACCAGTGATCGACAGGGAGTCGGCGAGCAGTACTTC.

This chain connects TRBV5-1 to TRBJ2-5, with D perhaps matching TRBD2 (6 bases). This CDR3 contains 16 residues. Trimming took 0 bases from V and 5 from J, leaving 17 bases between them. Germline V lookup: CDR1 SGHRS, CDR2 YFSETQ. The CDR3 DNA reads as TGCGCCAGCAGCTTGGCAGGGACTTTGGGGCGGGAGACCCAGTACTTC. Encoded protein: CASSLAGTLGRETQYF.